This T cell receptor beta chain was identified during a study of long-term antiretroviral therapy in people with HIV. Study-wide points: The study found that diversity rose after ART but stayed below transplant donor controls.

Inclusion required at least two post-ART and at least one pre-ART PBMC samples. Survey level was the resolution at which the v3.0 immunoSEQ assay ran. Libraries were prepared by immunoSEQ multiplex PCR; TCRdb keeps only in-frame clonotypes and omits some of them. The table records 25,000 to 30,000 clones, over 75% of them present only once. This CDR3 is 11 amino acids long. The germline CDR1 and CDR2 sequences are SGHDT and YYEEEE. Worth noting for this clone: Its antigen is unidentified. Relative to the germline gene, one junction end is altered; a read error may explain this.

This receptor was taken from a man aged 35-49 years with HIV. The chain links TRBV5-6 to TRBJ2-5; 10 nucleotides agree with TRBD1. The sequencing used unsorted PBMCs, collected roughly 4.8 years after starting antiretroviral therapy. CDR3 bases: TGTGCCAGCAGCTTGGGACAGGGGGCGGACTTC. This gives the protein CASSLGQGADF. Full variable domain (remainder filled in from reference TRBV5-6 and TRBJ2-5): DAGVTQSPTHLIKTRGQQVTLRCSPKSGHDTVSWYQQALGQGPQFIFQYYEEEERQRGNFPDRFSGHQFPNYSSELNVNALLLGDSALYLCASSLGQGADFGPGTRLLVL.